The 7 T cell receptor beta chains reported below all come from one sample, sequenced in a study of control samples from healthy donors and cancer patients. Sequencing used immunoSEQ multiplex PCR; TCRdb keeps in-frame clones, though not all of them. This repertoire shows just over 15,000 clones, about nine tenths found once; its top ten account for about 9.9%. The specimen sequenced was PBMCs. All receptors derive from a woman aged 70-85 years with colorectal cancer.

V is TRBV19 and J is TRBJ2-7; TRBD1 aligns across 9 bases. After removal of 2 bases from V and 5 bases from J, the junction contained 10 bases not matched to a gene. Germline V gene lookup returns CDR1 LNHDA and CDR2 SQIVND (reference sequence). This CDR3 contains 16 residues. CDR3 nucleotides: TGTGCCAGTAGTATACGAGACAGGGGGTACGGTGACGAGCAGTACTTC. Its translation is CASSIRDRGYGDEQYF.

The chain couples TRBV5-7 to TRBJ2-1, with 9 positions matching TRBD1. TRBV5-7 is sorted into the ORF group, with uncertain function. V shed 5 bases and J 7 bases; nucleotides not matched to a gene: 7. There are 14 residues in the CDR3. The CDR3 region has the DNA TGTGCCAGCAGGGCGGGGACAGGGTTAAATGAGCAGTTCTTC. Amino acids: CASRAGTGLNEQFF.

CDR3 region: CASSEPSGGNYNEQFF. DNA for the CDR3: TGCGCCAGCAGTGAGCCAAGCGGGGGGAACTACAATGAGCAGTTCTTC. J is TRBJ2-1 and V is TRBV10-2; 9 bases align to TRBD2. The V gene's germline CDR1 is WSHSY and CDR2 SAAADI. CDR3 size: 16 residues. Trimming cost V 2 bases and J 3 bases; bases outside gene matches: 5.

The chain couples TRBV12-5 to TRBJ1-1; the D gene is possibly TRBD1 (5 bases). The V gene's germline CDR1 is LGHNT and CDR2 FRNRAP. The CDR3 consists of 13 residues. The ends were cut back, 7 bases at V and 1 base at J, with 10 bases in the middle. CDR3 loop: CASDTGQNTEAFF. Written as DNA, the CDR3 is TGTGCTAGTGACACGGGGCAGAACACTGAAGCTTTCTTT.

The chain employs TRBV5-6 and TRBJ1-4; maybe TRBD1 (6 bases). This CDR3 spans 14 amino acids. V lost 1 base and J lost 5, with 9 bases in between. CDR1 SGHDT and CDR2 YYEEEE come from the germline V gene. CDR3 loop: CASSLTGLNEKLFF. As DNA, the CDR3 is TGTGCCAGCAGCTTGACAGGGCTCAATGAAAAACTGTTTTTT.

CDR3 sequence reads: CASRTSGTDNTGELFF. The CDR3, as DNA: TGCGCCAGCAGGACGTCCGGGACAGATAACACCGGGGAGCTGTTTTTT. The V gene is TRBV5-1, the J gene TRBJ2-2, with TRBD1 identical over 7 bases. The CDR3 is 16 amino acids. The V and J ends lost 5 bases and 2 bases, in that order; junction bases with no gene match: 9. Germline assignment: CDR1 SGHRS and CDR2 YFSETQ.

The chain recombines TRBV4-3 with TRBJ2-7; D is unclear. Germline V lookup: CDR1 LGHNA, CDR2 YSLEER. Between the trimmed V and J ends, which lost 4 bases and 3 bases, there was a span of 16 bases. The CDR3 is 15 amino acids. CDR3 coding DNA: TGCGCCAGCAGCCCTCGATGGGGAATTTACTACGAGCAGTACTTC. Encoded protein: CASSPRWGIYYEQYF.